These T cell receptor beta chains were read from a single sample in a study of shared clonotypes between healthy human individuals. Assay used: immunoSEQ multiplex PCR; TCRdb lists only in-frame clones, some missing. The table shows about 2.1 million clones, with 93% occurring only once. Sequencing used naive CD8+ T cells from PBMCs. These receptors originate from a man aged 18 to 29 in good health. Some clones in this sample may be carry-over from other donors' samples. CDR3s include the opening cysteine and the closing phenylalanine or tryptophan. D genes are given only for firm matches. Only some rows state a clone size, as once, few, many or a class for expanded clones.

d_call,j_call,v_call,clone_size,cdr3_length,cdr3_aa,cdr3_nt
NA,TRBJ2-3,TRBV25-1,NA,15,CASSLGGWSTDTQYF,TGTGCCAGCAGTTTAGGTGGGTGGAGCACAGATACGCAGTATTTT
NA,TRBJ2-1,TRBV28,NA,15,CASSSRVSAWYEQFF,TGTGCCAGCAGTTCCAGGGTTTCAGCTTGGTATGAGCAGTTCTTC
NA,TRBJ2-1,TRBV7-6,NA,19,CASSLWGAAARSSYNEQFF,TGTGCCAGCAGCTTATGGGGGGCCGCGGCAAGAAGCTCCTACAATGAGCAGTTCTTC
NA,TRBJ1-3,TRBV7-9,NA,16,CASSSRGADIQNTIYF,TGTGCCAGCAGCTCCCGCGGTGCGGACATCCAAAACACCATATATTTT
NA,TRBJ2-2,TRBV7-6,NA,15,CASTPNVGFAGELFF,TGTGCCAGCACCCCAAATGTAGGGTTTGCCGGGGAGCTGTTTTTT
NA,TRBJ2-3,TRBV28,once,14,CASSLRTSTDTQYF,TGTGCCAGCAGTCTACGGACTAGCACAGATACGCAGTATTTT
NA,TRBJ2-7,TRBV7-8,NA,14,CASSLIGVSYEQYF,TGTGCCAGCAGCCTGATTGGGGTATCCTACGAGCAGTACTTC
NA,TRBJ1-1,TRBV7-2,NA,11,CASSLTTEAFF,TGTGCCAGCAGTCTAACAACTGAAGCTTTCTTT
TRBD1,TRBJ1-1,TRBV7-2,NA,15,CASSSGQLENTEAFF,TGTGCCAGCAGCTCGGGACAGTTGGAGAACACTGAAGCTTTCTTT
NA,TRBJ1-1,TRBV9,NA,14,CASSVLGGNTEAFF,TGTGCCAGCAGCGTTTTGGGGGGAAACACTGAAGCTTTCTTT
NA,TRBJ2-2,TRBV28,NA,15,CATRRRARDTGELFF,TGTGCCACCCGTCGGAGGGCGAGGGACACCGGGGAGCTGTTTTTT
NA,TRBJ2-1,TRBV9,NA,16,CASSAPGLLADNEQFF,TGTGCCAGCAGCGCACCAGGGCTATTGGCCGACAATGAGCAGTTCTTC
NA,TRBJ1-5,TRBV6-5,NA,15,CASSYIGNSNQPQHF,TGTGCCAGCAGTTACATCGGAAATAGCAATCAGCCCCAGCATTTT
NA,TRBJ2-1,TRBV27,NA,14,CASSFFSGLNEQFF,TGTGCCAGCAGTTTCTTCTCGGGACTTAATGAGCAGTTCTTC
TRBD2,TRBJ2-7,TRBV4-2,NA,14,CASSQPSGSYEQYF,TGTGCCAGCAGCCAACCTAGCGGGAGTTACGAGCAGTACTTC
NA,TRBJ1-2,TRBV29-1,NA,15,CSVEDPLAVPYGYTF,TGCAGCGTTGAAGATCCCCTGGCGGTACCCTATGGCTACACCTTC
TRBD1,TRBJ1-2,TRBV14,few,13,CASSGTGDYGYTF,TGTGCCAGCAGCGGGACAGGGGACTATGGCTACACCTTC
NA,TRBJ1-1,TRBV7-3,NA,14,CASSLIGGASEAFF,TGTGCCAGCAGCTTAATCGGGGGGGCTAGTGAAGCTTTCTTT
NA,TRBJ2-1,TRBV27,once,15,CASSTELMVYNEQFF,TGTGCCAGCAGCACAGAGCTGATGGTCTACAATGAGCAGTTCTTC
TRBD1,TRBJ1-1,TRBV7-9,NA,16,CASSTGRDRGHTEAFF,TGTGCCAGCAGCACGGGCCGGGACAGGGGGCACACTGAAGCTTTCTTT
NA,TRBJ1-5,TRBV4-1,NA,13,CASSQVWDQPQHF,TGCGCCAGCAGCCAAGTATGGGATCAGCCCCAGCATTTT
NA,TRBJ2-3,TRBV11-2,once,17,CASRPVLGALSTDTQYF,TGTGCCAGCCGACCTGTGTTGGGGGCTCTTAGCACAGATACGCAGTATTTT
TRBD1,TRBJ1-1,TRBV19,NA,14,CASSMGGLDRGRFF,TGTGCCAGTAGTATGGGGGGGTTGGACAGGGGACGTTTCTTT
TRBD2,TRBJ2-5,TRBV7-2,NA,18,CASSLVYGASGVRETQYF,TGTGCCAGCAGCTTAGTATATGGGGCTAGCGGTGTCAGGGAGACCCAGTACTTC
NA,TRBJ1-1,TRBV14,few,12,CASSGLNTEAFF,TGTGCCAGCAGCGGTCTGAACACTGAAGCTTTCTTT
NA,TRBJ2-5,TRBV10-1,NA,14,CASSEAGPGETQYF,TGCGCCAGCAGTGAGGCGGGCCCGGGGGAGACCCAGTACTTC
NA,TRBJ2-7,TRBV15,NA,15,CATSRVGTGAYEQYF,TGTGCCACCAGCAGAGTCGGTACGGGAGCCTACGAGCAGTACTTC
NA,TRBJ2-7,TRBV13,NA,15,CASSSPQGPSYEQYF,TGTGCCAGCAGCTCCCCCCAGGGTCCCTCCTACGAGCAGTACTTC
TRBD1,TRBJ1-1,TRBV6-5,NA,15,CASSYSGQGGTEAFF,TGTGCCAGCAGTTACTCGGGACAGGGCGGCACTGAAGCTTTCTTT
NA,TRBJ1-5,TRBV11-1,NA,15,CASTTGRGRTQPQHF,TGTGCCAGCACCACCGGAAGGGGCCGCACTCAGCCCCAGCATTTT
NA,TRBJ2-7,TRBV11-2,once,16,CASSLGTLRVTYEQYF,TGTGCCAGCAGCTTAGGAACCTTGAGGGTTACCTACGAGCAGTACTTC
NA,TRBJ2-7,TRBV4-1,NA,15,CASSQYGGSSYEQYF,TGCGCCAGCAGCCAATACGGGGGCAGCTCCTACGAGCAGTACTTC
NA,TRBJ1-2,TRBV15,NA,15,CATSRDKGANYGYTF,TGTGCCACCAGCAGAGATAAGGGAGCTAACTATGGCTACACCTTC
TRBD1,TRBJ2-5,TRBV9,NA,15,CASSGRDREMETQYF,TGTGCCAGCAGCGGGCGGGACAGGGAAATGGAGACCCAGTACTTC
NA,TRBJ1-5,TRBV15,NA,15,CATSADTEVDQPQHF,TGTGCCACCAGCGCCGATACAGAGGTGGATCAGCCCCAGCATTTT
NA,TRBJ1-1,TRBV6-5,few,13,CASSPGQNTEAFF,TGTGCCAGCAGTCCCGGGCAGAACACTGAAGCTTTCTTT
TRBD1,TRBJ2-5,TRBV7-9,NA,16,CASSLKYGQGLETQYF,TGTGCCAGCAGCTTAAAATATGGACAGGGGTTGGAGACCCAGTACTTC
NA,TRBJ1-5,TRBV7-8,few,16,CASSLVGRNSNQPQHF,TGTGCCAGCAGCTTAGTCGGACGGAATAGCAATCAGCCCCAGCATTTT
NA,TRBJ1-1,TRBV9,NA,15,CASSHGLRGNTEAFF,TGTGCCAGCAGCCACGGTCTAAGGGGGAACACTGAAGCTTTCTTT
NA,TRBJ1-2,TRBV28,NA,15,CASSFMGGHHAPYTF,TGTGCCAGCAGTTTTATGGGGGGACATCATGCTCCCTACACCTTC
NA,TRBJ2-5,TRBV15,NA,16,CATSDSPTGAEETQYF,TGTGCCACCAGCGATTCTCCCACGGGCGCAGAGGAGACCCAGTACTTC
NA,TRBJ1-1,TRBV9,NA,15,CASSAESSRVTEAFF,TGTGCCAGCAGCGCCGAATCGTCAAGGGTGACTGAAGCTTTCTTT
TRBD2,TRBJ2-7,TRBV6-6,NA,14,CASENPSGGYEQYF,TGTGCCAGCGAAAATCCCTCGGGAGGGTACGAGCAGTACTTC
NA,TRBJ1-4,TRBV5-5,NA,14,CASSANKDGGRLFF,TGTGCCAGCAGCGCCAACAAGGACGGGGGGCGCCTGTTTTTT
NA,TRBJ2-2,TRBV5-1,NA,15,CASSLRQGDTGELFF,TGCGCCAGCAGCTTGCGTCAGGGCGACACCGGGGAGCTGTTTTTT
NA,TRBJ1-4,TRBV11-2,NA,15,CASSLEPGVNEKLFF,TGTGCCAGCAGCTTGGAGCCAGGGGTTAATGAAAAACTGTTTTTT